The 8 T cell receptor beta chains given below trace back to one sample, sequenced in a study of shared clonotypes between healthy human individuals. This table comes from immunoSEQ multiplex PCR, and its TCRdb copy is limited to in-frame clones, with some not included. The sample records approximately 600,000 clones, 85% to 95% being singletons. The naive CD8 fraction comprised CD45RO-negative cells positively selected for CCR7 and excluded terminally differentiated effector memory CD45RA+ cells. The sequenced material came from naive CD8+ T cells sorted from blood. The receptors derive from a woman aged 25 to 39 in good health.

This chain uses TRBV28 with TRBJ2-7; D possibly corresponds to TRBD1 (6 bases). The V end was cut by 5 bases, the J end by 7 bases, with 18 bases between. The CDR3 runs to 14 residues. Germline-derived CDR1 and CDR2 are MDHEN and SYDVKM. Here the CDR3 reads CASSRRDTQWEQYF. The CDR3, as DNA: TGTGCCAGCAGTAGAAGGGACACCCAATGGGAGCAGTACTTC.

V and J are TRBV5-1 and TRBJ2-7; D possibly corresponds to TRBD1 (6 bases). This CDR3 region has 15 residues. Germline V gene sequence: CDR1 SGHRS, CDR2 YFSETQ. V was trimmed by 3 bases and J by 5 bases, leaving 18 bases between them. This CDR3 reads CASSSWTAPSDEQYF. CDR3 nucleotides: TGCGCCAGCAGCTCCTGGACAGCTCCCTCTGACGAGCAGTACTTC.

This sequence joins TRBV28 and TRBJ2-7; D is unclear. V was cut by 6 bases and J by 2 bases, with 14 bases left in between. Germline-derived CDR1 and CDR2 are MDHEN and SYDVKM. There are 14 residues in the CDR3. CDR3 coding DNA: TGTGCCAGCAGCCCCCACGACCAGACCTACGAGCAGTACTTC. This codes for CASSPHDQTYEQYF.

This clone was observed a single time. The chain joins TRBV7-9 to TRBJ1-3, with a possible D match to TRBD1 (5 bases). Germline V CDR1 and CDR2: SEHNR, FQNEAQ (reference sequence). V was clipped by 5 bases and J by 6 bases, with 14 bases between them. The CDR3 totals 14 residues. In DNA form, the CDR3 reads TGTGCCAGCAGCACCGGGGGAAGTGAAAACACCATATATTTT. Translated, it gives CASSTGGSENTIYF.

The gene calls are TRBV16 and TRBJ2-5, with D hard to call. The closer fit of TRBJ2-7 to the DNA end suggests the J call may be wrong. Per the germline V gene, CDR1 is KGHSY and CDR2 is FQNENV. The CDR3 totals 12 residues. CDR3 sequence reads: CASSLATYEQYF. CDR3 sequence (DNA): TGTGCCAGCAGCCTAGCTACCTACGAGCAGTACTTC.

The chain combines TRBV7-9 with TRBJ1-4; the D gene is possibly TRBD1 (5 bases). This CDR3 comprises 17 residues. V was cut by 4 bases and J by 3 bases, with 18 bases left in between. The germline gives CDR1 SEHNR, CDR2 FQNEAQ (reference sequence). The CDR3 region has the DNA TGTGCCAGCAGCTACATCGGGGTCGGCAGGGCTAATGAAAAACTGTTTTTT. It is translated as CASSYIGVGRANEKLFF.

J is TRBJ2-7 and V is TRBV2; D gene unclear. Germline V gene lookup returns CDR1 SNHLY and CDR2 FYNNEI. The CDR3 runs to 15 residues. V was trimmed by 6 bases and J by 5 bases, leaving 20 bases between them. The CDR3 DNA reads TGTGCCAGCAGCGATCCTCCCCAGTTATTTAACGAGCAGTACTTC. It translates to CASSDPPQLFNEQYF.

J is TRBJ2-7 and V is TRBV6-1, with a weak D call TRBD2 (5 bases). Germline CDR1 is MNHNS and CDR2 is SASEGT. This CDR3 is built from 13 residues. Trimming removed 3 bases at V and 3 bases at J, with 9 bases between. In DNA, the CDR3 is TGTGCCAGCAGTGACCTAGCTCTCTACGAGCAGTACTTC. Amino acid sequence: CASSDLALYEQYF.